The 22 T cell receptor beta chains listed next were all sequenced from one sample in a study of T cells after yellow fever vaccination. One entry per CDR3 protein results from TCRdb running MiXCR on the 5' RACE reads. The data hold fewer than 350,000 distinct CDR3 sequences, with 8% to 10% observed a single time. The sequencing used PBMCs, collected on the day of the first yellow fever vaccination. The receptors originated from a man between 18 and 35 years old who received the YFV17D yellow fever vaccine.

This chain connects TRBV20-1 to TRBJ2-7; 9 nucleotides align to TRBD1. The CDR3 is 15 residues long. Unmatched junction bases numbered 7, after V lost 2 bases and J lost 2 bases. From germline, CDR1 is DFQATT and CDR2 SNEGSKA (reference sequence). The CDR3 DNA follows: TGCAGTGCTAGATCCCCCGGGACAGGGACCTACGAGCAGTACTTC. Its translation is CSARSPGTGTYEQYF.

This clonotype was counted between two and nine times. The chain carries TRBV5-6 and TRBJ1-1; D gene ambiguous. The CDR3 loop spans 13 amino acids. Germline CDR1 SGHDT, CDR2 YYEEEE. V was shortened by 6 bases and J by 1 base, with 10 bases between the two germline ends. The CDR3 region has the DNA TGTGCCAGCACCCTGGGTTCGAACACTGAAGCTTTCTTT. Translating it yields CASTLGSNTEAFF. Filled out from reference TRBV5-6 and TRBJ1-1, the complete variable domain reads DAGVTQSPTHLIKTRGQQVTLRCSPKSGHDTVSWYQQALGQGPQFIFQYYEEEERQRGNFPDRFSGHQFPNYSSELNVNALLLGDSALYLCASTLGSNTEAFFGQGTRLTVV.

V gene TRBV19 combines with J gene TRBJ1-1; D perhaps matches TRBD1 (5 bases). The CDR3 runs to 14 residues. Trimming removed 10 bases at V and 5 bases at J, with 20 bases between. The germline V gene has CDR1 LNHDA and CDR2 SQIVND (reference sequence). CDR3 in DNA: TGTGCCACCACTTTTAGCAGGGCGGGAACTGAAGCTTTCTTT. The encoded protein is CATTFSRAGTEAFF. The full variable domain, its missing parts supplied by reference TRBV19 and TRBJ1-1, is DGGITQSPKYLFRKEGQNVTLSCEQNLNHDAMYWYRQDPGQGLRLIYYSQIVNDFQKGDIAEGYSVSREKKESFPLTVTSAQKNPTAFYLCATTFSRAGTEAFFGQGTRLTVV.

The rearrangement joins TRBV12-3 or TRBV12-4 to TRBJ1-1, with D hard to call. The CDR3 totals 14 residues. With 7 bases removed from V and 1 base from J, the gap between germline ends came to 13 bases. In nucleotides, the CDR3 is TGTGCCAGCATAATGAACCGGGGGAACACTGAAGCTTTCTTT. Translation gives CASIMNRGNTEAFF.

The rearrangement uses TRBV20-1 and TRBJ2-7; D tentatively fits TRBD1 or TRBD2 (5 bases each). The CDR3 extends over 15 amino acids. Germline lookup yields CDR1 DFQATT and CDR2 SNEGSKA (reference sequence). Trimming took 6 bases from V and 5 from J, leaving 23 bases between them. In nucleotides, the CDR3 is TGCAGTGCCATTCCTGGAGGTCCCCTACAGGACGAGCAGTACGTC. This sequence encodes CSAIPGGPLQDEQYV.

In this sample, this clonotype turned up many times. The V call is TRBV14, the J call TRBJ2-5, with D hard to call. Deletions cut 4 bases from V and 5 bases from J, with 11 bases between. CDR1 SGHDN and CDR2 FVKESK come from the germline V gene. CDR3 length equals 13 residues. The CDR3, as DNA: TGTGCCAGCAGCCCAAGGATGCGGGAGACCCAGTACTTC. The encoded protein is CASSPRMRETQYF.

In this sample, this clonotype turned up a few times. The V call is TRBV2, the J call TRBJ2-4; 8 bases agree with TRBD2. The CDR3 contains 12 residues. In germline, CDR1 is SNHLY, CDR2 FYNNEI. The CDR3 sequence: CASGRSGDIQYF. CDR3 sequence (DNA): TGTGCAAGCGGGAGATCTGGAGACATTCAGTACTTC.

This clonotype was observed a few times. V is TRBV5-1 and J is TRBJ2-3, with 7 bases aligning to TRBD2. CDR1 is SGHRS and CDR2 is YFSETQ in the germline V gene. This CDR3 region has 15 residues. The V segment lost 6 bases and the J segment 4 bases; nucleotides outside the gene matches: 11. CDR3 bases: TGCGCCAGCACCCCAACGCCGGGGGGTGCAGATACGCAGTATTTT. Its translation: CASTPTPGGADTQYF.

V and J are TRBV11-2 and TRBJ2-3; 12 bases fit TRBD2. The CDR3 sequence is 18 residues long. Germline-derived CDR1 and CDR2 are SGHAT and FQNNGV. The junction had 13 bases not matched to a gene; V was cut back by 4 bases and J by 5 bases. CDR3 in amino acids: CASSWVASGGANQDTQYF. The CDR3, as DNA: TGTGCCAGCAGCTGGGTGGCTAGCGGGGGGGCCAATCAAGATACGCAGTATTTT.

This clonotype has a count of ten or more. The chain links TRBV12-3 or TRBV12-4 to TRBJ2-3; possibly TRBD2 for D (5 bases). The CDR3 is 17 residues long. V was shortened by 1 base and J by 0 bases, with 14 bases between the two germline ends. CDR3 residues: CASSLEWERASTDTQYF. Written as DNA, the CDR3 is TGTGCCAGCAGTTTAGAATGGGAGCGTGCTAGCACAGATACGCAGTATTTT.

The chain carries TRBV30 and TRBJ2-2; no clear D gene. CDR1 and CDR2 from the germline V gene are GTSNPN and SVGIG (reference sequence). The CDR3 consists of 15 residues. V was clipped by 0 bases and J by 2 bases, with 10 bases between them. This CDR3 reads CAWSVSGSNTGELFF. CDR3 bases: TGTGCCTGGAGTGTGTCTGGGTCAAACACCGGGGAGCTGTTTTTT.

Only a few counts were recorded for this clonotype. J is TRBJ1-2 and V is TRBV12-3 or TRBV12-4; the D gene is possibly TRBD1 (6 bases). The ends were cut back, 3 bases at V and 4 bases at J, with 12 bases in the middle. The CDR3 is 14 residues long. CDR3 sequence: CASSLDSSFYGYTF. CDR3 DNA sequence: TGTGCCAGCAGTTTGGACAGTTCGTTCTATGGCTACACCTTC.

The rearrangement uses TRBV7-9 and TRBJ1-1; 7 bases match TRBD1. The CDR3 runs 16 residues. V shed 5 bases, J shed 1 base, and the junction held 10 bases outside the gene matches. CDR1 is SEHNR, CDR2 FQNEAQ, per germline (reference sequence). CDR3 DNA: TGTGCCAGCAGCCTCAGGGGGGGCAAACGGAACACTGAAGCTTTCTTT. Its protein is CASSLRGGKRNTEAFF.

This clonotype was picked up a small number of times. The CDR3 DNA sequence: TGTGCCAGCAGCCATAGGGGGGCTATATGGGACGCTACGCAGTATTTT. Protein sequence: CASSHRGAIWDATQYF. The J gene is TRBJ2-3, the V gene TRBV3-1, with D perhaps given as TRBD1 or TRBD2 (6 bases each). Between the trimmed V and J ends, which lost 3 bases and 8 bases, there was a span of 21 bases. Germline V gene lookup returns CDR1 LGHDT and CDR2 YNNKEL (reference sequence). The length of the CDR3 is 16 residues.

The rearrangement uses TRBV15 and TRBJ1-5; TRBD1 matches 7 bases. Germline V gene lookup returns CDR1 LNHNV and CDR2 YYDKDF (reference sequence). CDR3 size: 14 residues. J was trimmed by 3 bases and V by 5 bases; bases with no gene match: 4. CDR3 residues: CATSGQALNQPQHF. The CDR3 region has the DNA TGTGCCACCAGCGGACAGGCCCTCAATCAGCCCCAGCATTTT.

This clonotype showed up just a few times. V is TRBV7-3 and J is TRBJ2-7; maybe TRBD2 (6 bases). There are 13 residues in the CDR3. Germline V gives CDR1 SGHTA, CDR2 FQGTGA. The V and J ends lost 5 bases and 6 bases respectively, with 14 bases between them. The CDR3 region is CASSPRPGGEQYV. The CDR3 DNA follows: TGTGCCAGCAGCCCTAGACCCGGGGGCGAGCAGTACGTC.

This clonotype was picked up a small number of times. The CDR3 coding sequence is TGCAGCGTCCGCAGCCCCCCATCGAACACCGGGGAGCTGTTTTTT. Its protein is CSVRSPPSNTGELFF. This chain uses TRBV29-1 with TRBJ2-2; D unclear. The CDR3 has 15 amino acids. The germline V and J ends were trimmed by 6 bases and 0 bases, with 14 bases remaining between them. Per germline, CDR1 SQVTM and CDR2 ANQGSEA.

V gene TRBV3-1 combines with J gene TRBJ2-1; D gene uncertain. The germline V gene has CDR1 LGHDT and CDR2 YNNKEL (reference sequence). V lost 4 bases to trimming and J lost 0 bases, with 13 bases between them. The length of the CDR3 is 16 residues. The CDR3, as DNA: TGTGCCAGCAGCCCACTGACGGCGAGCTCCTACAATGAGCAGTTCTTC. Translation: CASSPLTASSYNEQFF.

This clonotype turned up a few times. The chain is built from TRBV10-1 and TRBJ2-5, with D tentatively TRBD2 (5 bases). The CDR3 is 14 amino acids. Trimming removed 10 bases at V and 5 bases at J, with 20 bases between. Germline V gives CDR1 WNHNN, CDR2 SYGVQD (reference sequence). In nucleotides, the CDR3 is TGCGCCATCACTAGATCCCGAAGAACGGAGACCCAGTACTTC. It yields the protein CAITRSRRTETQYF.

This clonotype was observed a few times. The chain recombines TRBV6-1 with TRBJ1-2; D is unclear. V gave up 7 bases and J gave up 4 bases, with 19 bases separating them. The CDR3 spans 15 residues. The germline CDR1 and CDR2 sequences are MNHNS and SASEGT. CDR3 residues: CASTPYGGGLYGYTF. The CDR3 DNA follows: TGTGCCAGCACACCTTACGGAGGAGGGCTCTATGGCTACACCTTC.

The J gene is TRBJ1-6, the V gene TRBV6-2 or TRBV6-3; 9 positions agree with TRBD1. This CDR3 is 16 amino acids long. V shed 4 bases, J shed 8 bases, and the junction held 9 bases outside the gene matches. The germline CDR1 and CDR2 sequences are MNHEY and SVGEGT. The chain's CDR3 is CASSFYDRGFDSPLHF. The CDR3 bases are TGTGCCAGCAGTTTCTACGACAGGGGGTTTGATTCACCCCTCCACTTT.

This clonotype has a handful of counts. CDR3 sequence (DNA): TGTGCCATCACGCAGGAGCTCCAAGAGACCCAGTACTTC. Protein sequence: CAITQELQETQYF. The J gene is TRBJ2-5, the V gene TRBV10-3, with no clear D. The CDR3 length is 13 residues. Trimming pared 7 bases from V and 1 base from J, leaving 10 bases between. The germline V gene encodes CDR1 ENHRY and CDR2 SYGVKD.